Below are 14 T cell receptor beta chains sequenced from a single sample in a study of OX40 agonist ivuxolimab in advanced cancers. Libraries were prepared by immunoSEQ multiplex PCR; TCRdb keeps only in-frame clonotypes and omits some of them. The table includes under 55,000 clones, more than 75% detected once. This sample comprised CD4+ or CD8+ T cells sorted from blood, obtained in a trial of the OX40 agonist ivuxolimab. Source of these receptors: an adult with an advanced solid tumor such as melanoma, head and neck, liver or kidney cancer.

The CDR3 DNA is TGCGCCAGCAGCTTTACGGGAGCTAGCACAGATACGCAGTATTTT. Translated, it gives CASSFTGASTDTQYF. The chain links TRBV5-1 to TRBJ2-3; D is possibly TRBD2 (6 bases). The CDR3 extends over 15 amino acids. Looked up from germline, CDR1 is SGHRS and CDR2 is YFSETQ. V lost 2 bases, J lost 0 bases, and 10 bases lay in between.

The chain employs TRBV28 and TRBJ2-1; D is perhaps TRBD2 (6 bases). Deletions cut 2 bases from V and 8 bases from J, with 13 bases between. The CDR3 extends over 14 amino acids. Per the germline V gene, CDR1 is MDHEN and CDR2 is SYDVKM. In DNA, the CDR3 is TGTGCCAGCAGTTTAGACGGGAGTGGGGATGAGCAGTTCTTC. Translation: CASSLDGSGDEQFF.

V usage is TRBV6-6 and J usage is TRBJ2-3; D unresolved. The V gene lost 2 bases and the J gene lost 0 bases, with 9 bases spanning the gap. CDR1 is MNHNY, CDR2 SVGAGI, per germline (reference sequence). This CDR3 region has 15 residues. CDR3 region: CASSYRLDSTDTQYF. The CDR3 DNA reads TGTGCCAGCAGTTACCGTTTGGACAGCACAGATACGCAGTATTTT.

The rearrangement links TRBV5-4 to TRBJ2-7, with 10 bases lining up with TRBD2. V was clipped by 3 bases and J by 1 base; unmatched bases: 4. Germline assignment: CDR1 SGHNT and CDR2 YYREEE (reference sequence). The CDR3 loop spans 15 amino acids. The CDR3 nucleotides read TGTGCCAGCAGCTCACTAGCGGGGCCTTCCTACGAGCAGTACTTC. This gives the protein CASSSLAGPSYEQYF.

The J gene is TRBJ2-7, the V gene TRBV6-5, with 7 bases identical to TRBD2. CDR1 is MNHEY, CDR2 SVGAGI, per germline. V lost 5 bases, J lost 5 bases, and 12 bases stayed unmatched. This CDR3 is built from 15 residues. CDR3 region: CASSATISGNDEQYF. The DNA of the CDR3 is TGTGCCAGCAGTGCTACTATAAGCGGGAACGACGAGCAGTACTTC.

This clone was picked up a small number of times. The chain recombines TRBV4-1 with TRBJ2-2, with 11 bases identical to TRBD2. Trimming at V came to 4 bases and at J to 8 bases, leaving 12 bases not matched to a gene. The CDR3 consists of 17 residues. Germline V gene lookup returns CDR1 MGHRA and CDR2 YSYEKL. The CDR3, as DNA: TGCGCCAGCAGCCCCTCTAGCGGGGGGTCCCGCGGGGGGGAGCTGTTTTTT. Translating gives CASSPSSGGSRGGELFF.

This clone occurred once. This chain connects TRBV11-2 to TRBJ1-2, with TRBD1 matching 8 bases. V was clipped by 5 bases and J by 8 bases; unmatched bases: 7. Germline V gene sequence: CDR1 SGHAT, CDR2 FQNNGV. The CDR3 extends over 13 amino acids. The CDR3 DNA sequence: TGTGCCAGCAGCCACGGGACAGGCGGGGGCTACACCTTC. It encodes CASSHGTGGGYTF.

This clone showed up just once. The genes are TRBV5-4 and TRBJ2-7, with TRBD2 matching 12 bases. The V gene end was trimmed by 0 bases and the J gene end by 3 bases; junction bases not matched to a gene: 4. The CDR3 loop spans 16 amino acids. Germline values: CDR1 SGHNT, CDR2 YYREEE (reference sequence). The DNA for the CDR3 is TGTGCCAGCAGCTTGGGGTTACTAGCGGGGGGCTACGAGCAGTACTTC. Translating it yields CASSLGLLAGGYEQYF.

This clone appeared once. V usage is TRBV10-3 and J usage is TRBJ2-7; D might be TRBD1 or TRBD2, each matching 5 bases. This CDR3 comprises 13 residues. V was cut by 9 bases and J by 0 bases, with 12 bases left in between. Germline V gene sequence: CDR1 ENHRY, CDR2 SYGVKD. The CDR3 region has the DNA TGTGCCATAAGGGGCGGGCCCTCCTACGAGCAGTACTTC. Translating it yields CAIRGGPSYEQYF.

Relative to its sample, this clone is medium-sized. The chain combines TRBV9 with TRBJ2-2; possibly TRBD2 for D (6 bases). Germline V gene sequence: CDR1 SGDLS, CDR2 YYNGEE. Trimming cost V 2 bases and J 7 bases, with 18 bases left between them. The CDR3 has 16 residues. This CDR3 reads CASSVWDSPMGGELFF. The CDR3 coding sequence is TGTGCCAGCAGCGTTTGGGACTCCCCAATGGGCGGGGAGCTGTTTTTT.

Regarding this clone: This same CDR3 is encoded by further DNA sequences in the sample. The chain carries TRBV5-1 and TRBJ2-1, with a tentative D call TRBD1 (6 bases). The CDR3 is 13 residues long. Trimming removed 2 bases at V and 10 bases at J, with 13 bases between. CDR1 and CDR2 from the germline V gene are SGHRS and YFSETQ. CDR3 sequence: CASSFRAGTEQFF. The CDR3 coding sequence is TGCGCCAGCAGCTTTCGAGCCGGGACAGAGCAGTTCTTC.

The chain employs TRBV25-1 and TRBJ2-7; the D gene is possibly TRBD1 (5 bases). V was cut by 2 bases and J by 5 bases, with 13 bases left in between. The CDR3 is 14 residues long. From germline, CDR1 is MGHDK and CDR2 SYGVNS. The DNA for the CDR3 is TGTGCCAGCAGTGAAGGCTGGGGCTTTGACGAGCAGTACTTC. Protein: CASSEGWGFDEQYF.

The CDR3 DNA reads as TGTGCCAGTAGTGCCGGGACACAGGATTATTCACCCCTCCACTTT. This gives the protein CASSAGTQDYSPLHF. This chain uses TRBV19 with TRBJ1-6; tentative D call: TRBD1 (6 bases). The germline gives CDR1 LNHDA, CDR2 SQIVND (reference sequence). The V gene lost 5 bases and the J gene lost 8 bases, with 16 bases spanning the gap. The CDR3 extends over 15 amino acids.

The CDR3, as DNA: TGTGCCAGCAGCGTCATGAGCACCGGGGAGCTGTTTTTT. This codes for CASSVMSTGELFF. J is TRBJ2-2 and V is TRBV11-3; D remains unclear. CDR3 length: 13 residues. Germline V gives CDR1 SGHNT, CDR2 YENEEA. V lost 5 bases and J 4 bases, leaving 8 bases between the germline ends.